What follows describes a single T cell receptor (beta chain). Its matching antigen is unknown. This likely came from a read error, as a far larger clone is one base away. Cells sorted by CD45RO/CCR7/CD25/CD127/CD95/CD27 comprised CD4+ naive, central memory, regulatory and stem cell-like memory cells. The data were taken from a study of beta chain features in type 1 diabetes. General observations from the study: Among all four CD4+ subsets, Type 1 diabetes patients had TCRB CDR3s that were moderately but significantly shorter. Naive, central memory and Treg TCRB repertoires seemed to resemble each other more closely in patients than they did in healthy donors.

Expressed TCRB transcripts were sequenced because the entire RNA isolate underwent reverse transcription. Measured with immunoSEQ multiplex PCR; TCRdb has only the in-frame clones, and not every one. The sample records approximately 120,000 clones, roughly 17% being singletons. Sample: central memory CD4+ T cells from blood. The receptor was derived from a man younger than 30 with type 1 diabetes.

CDR3: CAWSGTHYNEQFF. CDR3 sequence (DNA): TGTGCCTGGAGTGGGACTCACTACAATGAGCAGTTCTTC. The chain uses TRBV30 and TRBJ2-1, with D perhaps matching TRBD2 (5 bases). With 1 base removed from V and 3 bases from J, the gap between germline ends came to 7 bases. CDR3 size: 13 residues. Germline V gene sequence: CDR1 GTSNPN, CDR2 SVGIG (reference sequence).